The clone carrying this T cell receptor (beta chain) was observed once. The antigen is undetermined. Pooled together were second doses at about 4 or about 12 weeks. These data come from a study of T cell responses to AZD1222 COVID-19 vaccine. Points from the study as a whole: Mapped onto spike, vaccine-associated CD4 TCRs spanned it and were dominant at 160-218 and 743-854.

Generated by immunoSEQ multiplex PCR, the TCRdb table keeps only in-frame clones and is missing some. The table records 130,000 or so clones, approximately 92% of them present only once. The sequence was collected from an adult who received the AZD1222 COVID-19 vaccine. The sample here was peripheral blood, taken 28 days after the second AZD1222 dose.

CDR3 amino acids: CASSNSPRDGQKATNEKLFF. The CDR3 bases are TGTGCCAGCAGCAATAGCCCCCGGGACGGTCAGAAGGCAACTAATGAAAAACTGTTTTTT. The chain is built from TRBV21-1 and TRBJ1-4. TRBV21-1 is shown as a pseudogene. The CDR3 runs to 20 residues.